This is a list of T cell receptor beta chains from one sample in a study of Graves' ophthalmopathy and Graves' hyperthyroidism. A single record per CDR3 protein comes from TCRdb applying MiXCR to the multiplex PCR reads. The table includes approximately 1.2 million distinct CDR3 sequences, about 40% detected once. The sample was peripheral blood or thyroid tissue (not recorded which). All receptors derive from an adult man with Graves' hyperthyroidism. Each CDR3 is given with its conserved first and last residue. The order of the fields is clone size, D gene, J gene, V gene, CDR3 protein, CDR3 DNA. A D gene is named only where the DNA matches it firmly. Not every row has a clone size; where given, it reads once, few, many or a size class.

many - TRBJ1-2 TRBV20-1 CSEPDSLLNYGYTF TGCAGTGAGCCGGACAGTCTTTTAAACTATGGCTACACCTTC
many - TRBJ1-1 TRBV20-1 CSASRWPGNTEAFF TGCAGTGCTAGTAGATGGCCCGGGAACACTGAAGCTTTCTTT
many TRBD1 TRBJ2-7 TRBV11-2 CASSLGDRDAYEQYF TGTGCCAGCAGCTTAGGGGACAGGGACGCCTACGAGCAGTACTTC
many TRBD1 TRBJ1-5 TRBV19 CASGGQGMENQPQHF TGTGCCAGTGGGGGACAGGGGATGGAAAATCAGCCCCAGCATTTT
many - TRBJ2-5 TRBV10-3 CAISTQVQETQYF TGTGCCATCAGTACTCAGGTTCAAGAGACCCAGTACTTC
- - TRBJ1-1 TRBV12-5 CASAPRMNTEAFF TGTGCTAGTGCGCCGAGAATGAACACTGAAGCTTTCTTT
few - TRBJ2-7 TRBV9 CASSVNPSIDEQYF TGTGCCAGCAGCGTCAACCCCTCCATCGACGAGCAGTACTTC
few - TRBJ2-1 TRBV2 CASSELSLNEQFF TGTGCCAGCAGTGAACTCAGCCTCAATGAGCAGTTCTTC
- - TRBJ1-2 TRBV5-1 CASSLGSNNYGYTF TGCGCCAGCAGCTTGGGATCGAATAACTATGGCTACACCTTC
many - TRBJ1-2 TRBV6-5 CASSYSRQGNYGYTF TGTGCCAGCAGTTACTCGCGGCAGGGGAACTATGGCTACACCTTC
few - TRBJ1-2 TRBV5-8 CASSLDLGGDGYTF TGTGCCAGCAGCTTGGATCTGGGCGGAGATGGCTACACCTTC
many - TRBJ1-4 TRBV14 CASSYYREKLFF TGTGCCAGCAGCTACTACCGCGAAAAACTGTTTTTT
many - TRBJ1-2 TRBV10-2 CASSEGRGAGGYGYTF TGCGCCAGCAGTGAAGGTCGAGGGGCCGGGGGCTATGGCTACACCTTC
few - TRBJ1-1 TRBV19 CASSSDRPLSATEAFF TGTGCCAGTAGTTCAGATAGACCCCTTTCCGCCACTGAAGCTTTCTTT
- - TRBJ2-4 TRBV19 CASSIWGDIQYF TGTGCCAGTAGTATTTGGGGAGACATTCAGTACTTC
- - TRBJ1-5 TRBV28 CASRADSNTQPQHF TGTGCCAGCAGAGCCGACAGTAACACCCAGCCCCAGCATTTT